These 4 T cell receptor beta chains were sequenced from one sample in a study of cytomegalovirus exposure and HLA in healthy donors. 13 Jbeta primers and 60 Vbeta primers were used for the PCR. Clones were read by immunoSEQ multiplex PCR, and TCRdb kept only the in-frame ones, dropping some. Among more than 110,000 clones listed, almost 80% were seen once. Sequenced sample: PBMCs. The receptors were sampled from a man younger than 35 in good health and CMV-seronegative.

V usage is TRBV27 and J usage is TRBJ2-2; TRBD1 matches 11 bases. Per germline, CDR1 MNHEY and CDR2 SMNVEV (reference sequence). Trimming cost V 5 bases and J 5 bases; bases outside gene matches: 4. The CDR3 totals 15 residues. For the CDR3, the DNA is TGTGCCAGCAGTGGTGGGACAGGGGGAACCGGGGAGCTGTTTTTT. It is translated as CASSGGTGGTGELFF.

This clone was seen only once. This chain connects TRBV6-7 to TRBJ2-1; D perhaps matches TRBD1 (5 bases). TRBV6-7 is an ORF, with its function uncertain. V lost 6 bases and J lost 5, with 11 bases in between. The CDR3 is 13 amino acids. DNA for the CDR3: TGTGCCAGCAGCCCCGGACAAAACAATGAGCAGTTCTTC. Translation gives CASSPGQNNEQFF.

This rearrangement joins TRBV7-8 to TRBJ2-2; D is perhaps TRBD1 (7 bases). V was pared by 5 bases and J by 3 bases, with 19 bases between. The germline CDR1 and CDR2 sequences are SGHVS and FQNEAQ. The CDR3 runs to 17 residues. In nucleotides, the CDR3 is TGTGCCAGCAGCATGGACCCCCAGGGGGGCGACACCGGGGAGCTGTTTTTT. Protein product: CASSMDPQGGDTGELFF.

The genes are TRBV5-1 and TRBJ2-7; 9 positions agree with TRBD1. This CDR3 has 16 amino acids. The germline V gene has CDR1 SGHRS and CDR2 YFSETQ. The V gene end was trimmed by 0 bases and the J gene end by 3 bases; junction bases not matched to a gene: 7. CDR3 DNA sequence: TGCGCCAGCAGCTTGGCACGGACAGGGGTGGACTACGAGCAGTACTTC. Amino acids: CASSLARTGVDYEQYF.